Listed here are 16 T cell receptor beta chains from one sample, sequenced in a study of beta chain features in type 1 diabetes. The isolated RNA, all of it, was reverse transcribed, so expressed TCRB transcripts were what got sequenced. Measured with immunoSEQ multiplex PCR; TCRdb has only the in-frame clones, and not every one. Among 150,000 to 160,000 clones listed, roughly 11% were seen once. The specimen was central memory CD4+ T cells from blood. The source is a man aged 18 to 30 in good health.

Only a few counts were recorded for this clone. This chain links TRBV29-1 with TRBJ2-7; either TRBD1 or TRBD2 may supply D (7 bases each). This CDR3 has 15 amino acids. CDR1 SQVTM and CDR2 ANQGSEA come from the germline V gene. V lost 3 bases, J lost 3 bases, and 18 bases lay in between. The CDR3 protein is CSVDGYRGGSYEQYF. The DNA of the CDR3 is TGCAGCGTTGATGGGTACAGGGGAGGGAGCTACGAGCAGTACTTC.

The genes are TRBV29-1 and TRBJ2-2; D remains ambiguous. Germline V gives CDR1 SQVTM, CDR2 ANQGSEA. V gave up 4 bases and J gave up 1 base, with 7 bases separating them. This CDR3 comprises 13 residues. The CDR3 here is CSVGSLNTGELFF. The CDR3 DNA follows: TGCAGCGTTGGCTCCTTGAACACCGGGGAGCTGTTTTTT.

This clone was seen many times. The gene calls are TRBV13 and TRBJ2-7, with 8 bases identical to TRBD2. The CDR3 sequence is 14 residues long. The ends lost 0 bases at V and 2 bases at J; junction bases unmatched: 0. The V gene's germline CDR1 is PRHDT and CDR2 FYEKMQ (reference sequence). The CDR3 protein is CASSLGSGAYEQYF. The CDR3, as DNA: TGTGCCAGCAGCTTAGGTAGCGGGGCCTACGAGCAGTACTTC. The entire variable domain, with the rest obtained from reference TRBV13 and TRBJ2-7, is as follows: AAGVIQSPRHLIKEKRETATLKCYPIPRHDTVYWYQQGPGQDPQFLISFYEKMQSDKGSIPDRFSAQQFSDYHSELNMSSLELGDSALYFCASSLGSGAYEQYFGPGTRLTVT.

Only a few counts were recorded for this clone. The chain has TRBV28 and TRBJ2-1; 7 bases align to TRBD2. Germline CDR1 MDHEN, CDR2 SYDVKM. The CDR3 is 16 residues long. After removal of 5 bases from V and 2 bases from J, the junction contained 9 bases not matched to a gene. The chain's CDR3 is CASSILGGTAYNEQFF. CDR3 in DNA: TGTGCCAGCAGTATCCTCGGGGGGACTGCCTACAATGAGCAGTTCTTC.

The V and J genes are TRBV5-6 and TRBJ2-3; D is unresolved. The CDR3 has 14 amino acids. Trimming left V 2 bases short and J 1 base short, with 8 bases between. CDR1 is SGHDT and CDR2 is YYEEEE in the germline V gene. The CDR3 DNA reads TGTGCCAGCAGCTTTCAAGGTGGCACAGATACGCAGTATTTT. Protein product: CASSFQGGTDTQYF.

This chain joins TRBV29-1 and TRBJ2-1; 7 bases match TRBD1. V shed 6 bases and J 3 bases; nucleotides not matched to a gene: 2. CDR1 SQVTM and CDR2 ANQGSEA come from the germline V gene. The length of the CDR3 is 12 residues. CDR3 DNA: TGCAGCGTGGGGGACAGCTACAATGAGCAGTTCTTC. Its protein product is CSVGDSYNEQFF.

The chain couples TRBV30 to TRBJ1-5, with 10 positions matching TRBD1. The CDR3 length is 14 residues. Germline V lookup: CDR1 GTSNPN, CDR2 SVGIG (reference sequence). V trimming: 1 base; J trimming: 4 bases; junction bases outside the gene matches: 1. CDR3 residues: CAWSGTGGNQPQHF. The DNA of the CDR3 is TGTGCCTGGAGTGGGACAGGGGGAAATCAGCCCCAGCATTTT.

There are a few counts of this clone. V usage is TRBV5-1 and J usage is TRBJ2-5, with D uncertain. Trimming shortened V by 4 bases and J by 0 bases, and 10 bases separated the two germline ends. Germline CDR1 and CDR2: SGHRS and YFSETQ. The CDR3 is 14 residues long. CDR3 amino acids: CASSMGPHQETQYF. CDR3 nucleotides: TGCGCCAGCAGCATGGGCCCTCACCAAGAGACCCAGTACTTC. The full variable domain, with the rest looked up from reference TRBV5-1 and TRBJ2-5, is KAGVTQTPRYLIKTRGQQVTLSCSPISGHRSVSWYQQTPGQGLQFLFEYFSETQRNKGNFPGRFSGRQFSNSRSEMNVSTLELGDSALYLCASSMGPHQETQYFGPGTRLLVL.

The genes are TRBV30 and TRBJ1-2; perhaps TRBD1 as D (6 bases). The CDR3 is made up of 13 amino acids. Germline V gene sequence: CDR1 GTSNPN, CDR2 SVGIG (reference sequence). The ends were cut back, 7 bases at V and 4 bases at J, with 16 bases in the middle. The CDR3 DNA is TGTGCCTTTCCGAGGGGGGGATCCTATGGCTACACCTTC. Its translation: CAFPRGGSYGYTF.

The chain is built from TRBV9 and TRBJ1-6; TRBD1 aligns across 7 bases. Germline loops: CDR1 SGDLS, CDR2 YYNGEE. The CDR3 extends over 14 amino acids. V lost 4 bases and J lost 7; bases outside the gene matches: 5. CDR3 amino acids: CASSLQQGNSPLHF. Here the CDR3 DNA reads TGTGCCAGCAGCCTCCAACAGGGGAATTCACCCCTCCACTTT.

Concerning this clone: Other DNA sequences in this specimen translate into the identical CDR3. The chain couples TRBV5-1 to TRBJ2-1; D unresolved. CDR1 SGHRS and CDR2 YFSETQ come from the germline V gene. V was trimmed by 0 bases and J by 4 bases, leaving 8 bases between them. The CDR3 contains 14 residues. The CDR3 nucleotides are TGCGCCAGCAGCTTGGGCCAAAGTTACAATGAGCAGTTCTTC. This gives the protein CASSLGQSYNEQFF. The whole variable domain, remainder taken from reference TRBV5-1 and TRBJ2-1, is KAGVTQTPRYLIKTRGQQVTLSCSPISGHRSVSWYQQTPGQGLQFLFEYFSETQRNKGNFPGRFSGRQFSNSRSEMNVSTLELGDSALYLCASSLGQSYNEQFFGPGTRLTVL.

J is TRBJ1-1 and V is TRBV7-2, with D maybe TRBD1 (5 bases). This CDR3 is built from 15 residues. Trimming cost V 5 bases and J 1 base, with 14 bases left between them. Looked up from germline, CDR1 is SGHTA and CDR2 is FQGNSA. The CDR3 bases are TGTGCCAGCAGCCTCCATGCGGGGGAGAACACTGAAGCTTTCTTT. This encodes CASSLHAGENTEAFF.

This clone has a handful of counts. The chain recombines TRBV6-5 with TRBJ2-1, with TRBD2 as a possible D gene (7 bases). V lost 2 bases to trimming and J lost 7 bases, with 15 bases between them. Germline V gives CDR1 MNHEY, CDR2 SVGAGI. This CDR3 region has 15 residues. The CDR3 nucleotides are TGTGCCAGCAGTTACGGCGGGGGCGGGAAGAATGAGCAGTTCTTC. Translated: CASSYGGGGKNEQFF.

A few counts support this clone. The chain couples TRBV7-9 to TRBJ2-1; tentatively, D is TRBD1 or TRBD2 (5 bases each). The CDR3 is 13 residues long. The V gene lost 6 bases and the J gene lost 10 bases, with 16 bases spanning the gap. Per germline, CDR1 SEHNR and CDR2 FQNEAQ (reference sequence). The CDR3 protein is CASRTGRGGEQFF. DNA for the CDR3: TGTGCCAGCAGAACCGGACGGGGCGGCGAGCAGTTCTTC.

This clone was seen more than once but under ten times. The rearrangement links TRBV28 to TRBJ2-3; 9 bases are a match to TRBD1. The trim removed 6 bases at V and 8 bases at J, leaving 9 bases unmatched. This CDR3 spans 14 amino acids. CDR1 is MDHEN, CDR2 SYDVKM, per germline. CDR3 loop: CASSVTGGAGTQYF. The CDR3 nucleotides read TGTGCCAGCAGCGTAACAGGGGGCGCGGGTACGCAGTATTTT.

The V call is TRBV14, the J call TRBJ1-1; D unclear. The CDR3 spans 15 residues. In germline, CDR1 is SGHDN, CDR2 FVKESK. Between the trimmed V and J ends, which lost 3 bases and 3 bases, there was a span of 14 bases. CDR3 region: CASSQWQDGDTEAFF. As DNA, the CDR3 is TGTGCCAGCAGCCAGTGGCAGGACGGGGACACTGAAGCTTTCTTT.